The entry below gives a single T cell receptor beta chain sequence along with its context. What it recognizes is unknown. Naive CD8 populations comprised CD45RO-negative cells positively selected for CCR7, excluding terminally differentiated effector memory CD45RA+ cells. This entry comes from a study of shared clonotypes between healthy human individuals. Whole-study context: Samples came from a couple of female and three male donors aged 18 to 49. General observations from the study: Non-shared clonotypes were found to have lower generation probabilities than the clonotypes that were shared by all four of the sorted-subset donors.

V lost 6 bases to trimming and J lost 0 bases, with 15 bases between them. Germline V gene data show CDR1 as SGHTA and CDR2 as FQGNSA. The CDR3 sequence is 16 residues long. Every subset's genomic DNA went evenly onto several immunoSEQ plates. Original processing notes: Sequence data from immunoSEQ were junction-only and lacked quality scores; consequently, filtering differed. Assay used: immunoSEQ multiplex PCR; TCRdb lists only in-frame clones, some missing. The DNA was the basis for D and trimming; V, J and clone size are from that table. There are millions of clones in the sample; just over 90% occur only once, and roughly 1.8% lies in the top ten.

Material for sequencing was naive CD8+ T cells from PBMCs. V usage is TRBV7-2 and J usage is TRBJ2-4; D possibly corresponds to TRBD1 (5 bases). The receptor's source is a young man in good health. Some clones in this sample may be carry-over from other donors' samples. The CDR3 region is CASRPRTLLAKNIQYF. CDR3 coding DNA: TGTGCCAGCAGACCCCGGACACTCCTAGCCAAAAACATTCAGTACTTC.